This T cell receptor (gamma chain) is from a study of γδ T cells in repeated Plasmodium falciparum infection. Overall study context: Sampling occurred at baseline, pre-infection for selected infections, and 21 days post-infection.

Study results and caveats: Malian donors came from one small rural village, predominantly one ethnic group.

Vgamma9/Vdelta2+ and Vdelta2-negative gammadelta T cells were flow-sorted from PBMC for bulk sequencing. TCRdb redid the clone calls on the multiplex PCR reads with CATT. The repertoire includes approximately 30,000 gamma-chain clones, roughly 1.4% of them detected once, and just under 20% sits in the top ten. CDR1 and CDR2 (germline): GITISATS, ISYDGTV (reference sequence). The CDR3 consists of 13 residues. This clone was picked up a small number of times. Its antigen is as yet unknown. The TCRdb protein comes from a much larger clone and disagrees with this DNA's translation at residue 11, likely due to a read error; the protein given here is derived from the DNA.

J gene calling gave no result, while the V gene is TRGV9. The sequence came from a pool of human donors (malaria-infected and uninfected, not separated). Source material: gamma-delta T cells from blood. CDR3 amino acids: CALWDYIYYKELF. CDR3 bases: TGTGCCTTGTGGGATTACATTTATTATAAGGAACTCTTT.